This TCR beta chain came from a study of blood T cells in healthy people across ages (dated by TCRdb to 2015 to 2017). In the study overall: Template switching captured roughly one uniquely barcoded TCR beta cDNA molecule per two T cells in model experiments. Age-related changes in TCR beta repertoire diversity were measured in the study by deep sequencing normalized with unique cDNA molecular identifiers. Four age groups were formed from the donors: young (average approximately 15 years), middle-aged (approximately 40), aged (over 55) and long-lived (82). Donors of different ages were randomly distributed across sequencing lanes to avoid experimental bias. For two donors (one aged 18 to 29 and one aged 80 or older), the study analyzed two additional independent replicas of 1 million unique cDNA reads from the same blood draw. Study-level results and caveats: The CMV infection status of donors was not known, potentially confounding age-related changes in expanded clonotypes. Conclusive comparison of naive and antigen-experienced compartments was prevented by the profiling of bulk unsorted PBMCs. Observed TCR beta diversity per million T cells fell roughly linearly with age, and a significant reduction was already apparent by age roughly 40. Observed TCR beta diversity correlated strongly with the percentage of naive T cells measured by flow cytometry. Compared with the aged group, the long-lived group had more naive CD4+ T cells, fewer expanded clones and increased TCR diversity, suggesting age selection. Estimates of total diversity based on one million sequenced T cells were regarded as lower bounds and as underestimates.

V is clipped by 5 bases and J by 2 bases, and the sequence between their germline boundaries is 23 bases long. CDR1 SQVTM and CDR2 ANQGSEA were looked up in the germline V gene. The CDR3 sequence holds 17 residues, the cysteine and phenylalanine included. Only the CDR3 portion is preserved as DNA: 51 bases, with reading frame beginning at the first base. Donors were a few dozen systemically healthy Caucasian individuals from Russia aged about 6 to 100 years. Each donor gave roughly 9.5 milliliters of peripheral blood, collected into EDTA-treated Vacutainer tubes. Ficoll-Paque density-gradient centrifugation was used to isolate PBMCs, with at least 6.5 million per sample. Total RNA was extracted from PBMCs with Trizol reagent, with at least 5 micrograms obtained per sample. For every donor, flow cytometry on a PBMC aliquot measured the percentage of naive CD45RAhigh/CD27high T cells. The library was made by 5' RACE. Sequenced on an Illumina HiSeq 2500. A second PCR of roughly 6 to 12 cycles was performed with a sample-barcoded 5' primer and a J-beta primer mix. A template-switch 5' adaptor carrying 12 random nucleotides introduced a unique molecular identifier onto each TCR beta cDNA molecule. At least 3 million CDR3-containing paired-end reads were obtained from each sample. First-strand cDNA was synthesized from all RNA with the Mint cDNA synthesis kit, primed by a TRBC-specific oligonucleotide. Following uracil-DNA glycosylase treatment, all cDNA underwent a first 18-cycle PCR with the universal primers M1SS and BC2_uni_R. The study's own analysis went as follows. Each sample was normalized by randomly selecting 1 million high-quality reads, each carrying a distinct molecular identifier. Reads with shared molecular identifiers were discarded instead of being binned into consensus sequences. CDR3 identification, clonotype clustering and error correction used MiTCR with a Q25 quality threshold and the strictest error-elimination algorithm. A nonparametric unseen species model using Euler transformation provided a lower-bound estimate of total TCR beta diversity. In-frame beta chains were kept once TCRdb had trimmed the public reads at Q25 with fastp and called clones with MiXCR. Each entry is one CDR3 protein sequence, shown with its most common DNA and genes. TCRdb, not the original authors, processed these V and J calls. The sample profile shows 1.4 million or so distinct CDR3 sequences; about 45% of them were found once. In total, the top ten clones hold around 4% of the sample.

The table lists this clonotype with a few counts. Its antigen specificity is not known. Base qualities are not provided; no much larger clone lies one nucleotide away. The chain is made from TRBV29-1 and TRBJ2-3; TRBD2 is possibly the D segment (5 matching bases). The receptor comes from a woman between 18 and 29 years old in good health. Input material: blood. The sequenced DNA: TGCAGCGTTACCCCATTAGCAACTAGAGGGTACACAGATACGCAGTATTTT. Its amino acids are CSVTPLATRGYTDTQYF.